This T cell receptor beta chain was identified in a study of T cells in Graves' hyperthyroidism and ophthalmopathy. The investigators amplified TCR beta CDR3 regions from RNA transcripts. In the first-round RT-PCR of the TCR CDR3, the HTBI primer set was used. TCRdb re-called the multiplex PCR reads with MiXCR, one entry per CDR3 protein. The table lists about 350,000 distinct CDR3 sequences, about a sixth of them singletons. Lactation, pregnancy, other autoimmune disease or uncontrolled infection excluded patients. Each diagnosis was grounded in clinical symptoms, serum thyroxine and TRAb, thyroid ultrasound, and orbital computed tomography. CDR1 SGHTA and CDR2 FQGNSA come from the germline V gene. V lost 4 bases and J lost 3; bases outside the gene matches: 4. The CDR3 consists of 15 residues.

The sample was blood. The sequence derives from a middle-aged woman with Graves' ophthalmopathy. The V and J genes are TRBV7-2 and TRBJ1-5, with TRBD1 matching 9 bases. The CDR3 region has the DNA TGTGCCAGCAGCTATGGACAGGGGAACAATCAGCCCCAGCATTTT. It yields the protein CASSYGQGNNQPQHF. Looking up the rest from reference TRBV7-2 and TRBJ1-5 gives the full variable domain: GAGVSQSPSNKVTEKGKDVELRCDPISGHTALYWYRQSLGQGLEFLIYFQGNSAPDKSGLPSDRFSAERTGGSVSTLTIQRTQQEDSAVYLCASSYGQGNNQPQHFGDGTRLSIL.